Listed here are 18 T cell receptor beta chains from one sample, sequenced in a study of tumor-infiltrating lymphocytes in primary liver carcinoma. Co-extracting RNA and DNA was done with roughly 18-32 mg of unsorted bulk tissue as input. A constant-region primer served to make TCR beta cDNA from about 490 ng total RNA. Three rounds of nested multiplex PCR with slightly modified ARM-PCR produced TCR beta libraries. Two initial PCR rounds of 10 to 11 cycles each paired TRBV1-TRBV30 forward primers with a C-beta reverse primer. TCRdb ran MiXCR on the multiplex PCR reads and lists one entry per CDR3 protein. The repertoire consists of 50,000 to 70,000 distinct CDR3 sequences, with about two thirds occurring once and the leading ten covering around 57%. The sample taken for sequencing was liver tumor tissue from sampling region 2. Subset denoted: tumor region T2, inferior pole. Receptors were obtained from a man aged 35-49 years with primary liver carcinoma and hepatitis B virus infection.

The chain has TRBV6-1 and TRBJ1-3; maybe TRBD1 (5 bases). V gave up 10 bases and J gave up 9 bases, with 19 bases separating them. Per germline, CDR1 MNHNS and CDR2 SASEGT. The CDR3 loop spans 13 amino acids. In DNA form, the CDR3 reads TGTGCCACCTATGCAAGGGGAAACGCCACCATATATTTT. Its protein is CATYARGNATIYF.

As to this clonotype: A much larger clone lies a single base off, so this may be a read error. The chain carries TRBV12-3 or TRBV12-4 and TRBJ1-3, with D possibly TRBD1 on 5 matching bases. The CDR3 consists of 14 residues. V was trimmed by 6 bases and J by 4 bases, leaving 13 bases between them. The CDR3 protein is CASRSIGDGNTIYF. The CDR3 DNA sequence: TGTGCCAGCAGATCGATAGGGGACGGAAACACCATATATTTT.

With respect to this clonotype: A clone one base away is much larger, so this may be a read error. CDR3 protein: CASSLGRANELFF. The CDR3 DNA is TGTGCCAGCAGCTTAGGCCGGGCAAATGAGCTGTTCTTC. V usage is TRBV11-1 and J usage is TRBJ2-1, with D unresolved. The CDR3 length is 13 residues. Germline V gene data show CDR1 as SGHAT and CDR2 as FQDESV (reference sequence).

A single count supports this clonotype. The junction departs from the called germline gene at one end, perhaps through a read error. This chain connects TRBV11-2 to TRBJ2-3; 12 bases fit TRBD2. Germline V gene lookup returns CDR1 SGHAT and CDR2 FQNNGV. CDR3 size: 18 residues. The CDR3 here is CASSLATSGRKLSDTHYF. CDR3 nucleotide sequence: TGTGCCAGCAGCTTGGCCACTAGCGGGAGGAAACTATCAGATACGCATTATTTT.

This clonotype was found many times. The gene calls are TRBV12-3 or TRBV12-4 and TRBJ2-2, with unresolved D. V lost 6 bases and J 7 bases, leaving 9 bases between the germline ends. This CDR3 has 12 residues. As DNA, the CDR3 is TGTGCCAGCAGCCCCTCTGACGGGGAGCTGTTTTTT. This encodes CASSPSDGELFF.

This clonotype occurred once. The conserved phenylalanine or tryptophan is not found at the CDR3 terminus, so this likely reflects a read error. V usage is TRBV4-2 and J usage is TRBJ1-2; 12 bases map to TRBD1. CDR1 LGHNA and CDR2 YNFKEQ come from the germline V gene. The CDR3 length is 17 residues. The CDR3 sequence is CVSSQVGTGGAAMGYTV. The CDR3 nucleotides are TGTGTCAGCAGCCAAGTAGGGACAGGGGGCGCAGCGATGGGCTACACCGTC.

The chain carries TRBV6-2 or TRBV6-3 and TRBJ2-1; TRBD2 agrees at 16 bases. The germline V gene has CDR1 MNHEY and CDR2 SVGEGT. V shed 7 bases and J 6 bases; nucleotides not matched to a gene: 9. The length of the CDR3 is 17 residues. The CDR3 DNA sequence: TGTGCCAGCATTTCGGGACTAGCGGGGGGGCCAGGCAATGAGCAGTTCTTC. This codes for CASISGLAGGPGNEQFF.

The chain recombines TRBV11-1 with TRBJ2-5; D is possibly TRBD1 or TRBD2 (5 bases each). The CDR3 is 14 amino acids. Germline V CDR1 and CDR2: SGHAT, FQDESV (reference sequence). V was trimmed by 9 bases and J by 5 bases, leaving 19 bases between them. CDR3 coding DNA: TGTGCCAGTAGTGGACATGTGGGGGTGGAGACCCAGTACTTC. Translating gives CASSGHVGVETQYF. The variable domain in full, with the rest retrieved from reference TRBV11-1 and TRBJ2-5, is EAEVAQSPRYKITEKSQAVAFWCDPISGHATLYWYRQILGQGPELLVQFQDESVVDDSQLPKDRFSAERLKGVDSTLKIQPAELGDSAMYLCASSGHVGVETQYFGPGTRLLVL.

Concerning this clonotype: Likely a read error: the CDR3 ends without its conserved phenylalanine or tryptophan. This chain links TRBV6-2 or TRBV6-3 with TRBJ1-5; TRBD1 agrees at 7 bases. The CDR3 has 17 amino acids. From germline, CDR1 is MNHEY and CDR2 SVGEGT. The CDR3 region has the DNA TGCGCCAGCACCCCTACAGAGGGGGCGTACAGCAATCAGCCCCAGCATCTT. Its protein product is CASTPTEGAYSNQPQHL.

The V and J genes are TRBV12-3 or TRBV12-4 and TRBJ1-5; D call uncertain. The CDR3 length is 15 residues. V was clipped by 2 bases and J by 7 bases, with 15 bases between them. The CDR3 DNA reads TGTGCCAGCAGTTTAAGACTGCCAACAATACAGCCCCAGCATTTT. Protein sequence: CASSLRLPTIQPQHF.

As concerns this clonotype: Because the CDR3 is missing its conserved closing phenylalanine or tryptophan, this is likely a read error. The limits of the CDR3 on the DNA are not certain, so only TCRdb's listed CDR3 is given. V is TRBV2 and J is TRBJ2-7; TRBD1 is taken as the D call from the table, unchecked against the DNA. Counting both end residues, the CDR3 totals 15 amino acids. Germline loops: CDR1 SNHLY, CDR2 FYNNEI. CDR3 region: CTSSENRAVSYERYL.

The CDR3 region is CASSEPRTGANTGELFF. CDR3 nucleotides: TGCGCCAGCAGTGAGCCGAGGACAGGAGCGAACACCGGGGAGCTGTTTTTT. The chain is built from TRBV10-1 and TRBJ2-2, with 7 bases aligning to TRBD1. Unmatched junction bases numbered 6, after V lost 2 bases and J lost 0 bases. The CDR3 has 17 residues. CDR1 WNHNN and CDR2 SYGVQD come from the germline V gene (reference sequence).

On this clonotype: A junction boundary mismatches the germline segment, possibly from a read error. The chain carries TRBV5-6 and TRBJ2-6, with a weak D call TRBD1 (5 bases). CDR1 is SGHDT and CDR2 is YYEEEE in the germline V gene. CDR3 length equals 15 residues. CDR3 in amino acids: CASSRFSSGANILTF. The CDR3 DNA sequence: TGTGCCAGCAGCAGATTTTCCTCTGGGGCCAACATCCTGACTTTC.

This chain uses TRBV4-1 with TRBJ1-4; 7 bases are a match to TRBD1. Looked up from germline, CDR1 is MGHRA and CDR2 is YSYEKL. The CDR3 totals 14 residues. J was trimmed by 7 bases and V by 10 bases; bases with no gene match: 12. The CDR3 here is CAITWGQGGEKLFF. The DNA of the CDR3 is TGCGCCATCACCTGGGGGCAGGGGGGTGAAAAACTGTTTTTT.

On this clonotype itself: The germline gene is not matched at one end of the junction; a read error may be the cause. This chain uses TRBV13 with TRBJ2-2; the D is unclear. The CDR3 runs to 13 residues. Germline V gene lookup returns CDR1 PRHDT and CDR2 FYEKMQ (reference sequence). The CDR3 spells CASGLENIGELFF. CDR3 nucleotides: TGTGCCAGCGGCTTGGAGAACATCGGGGAGCTGTTTTTT.

This clonotype was counted many times. The gene calls are TRBV5-4 and TRBJ1-6, with TRBD1 as a possible D gene (6 bases). Per germline, CDR1 SGHNT and CDR2 YYREEE (reference sequence). The CDR3 loop spans 14 amino acids. V was clipped by 2 bases and J by 8 bases, with 11 bases between them. CDR3 protein: CASSLSGGYSPLHF. The CDR3 nucleotides are TGTGCCAGCAGCTTATCCGGGGGCTATTCACCCCTCCACTTT.

Regarding this clonotype: As the CDR3 is not closed by the conserved phenylalanine or tryptophan, this likely results from a read error. This chain uses TRBV12-3 or TRBV12-4 with TRBJ2-1; D remains unclear. The V gene lost 8 bases and the J gene lost 4 bases, with 18 bases spanning the gap. There are 15 residues in the CDR3. CDR3 region: CASQPNRQAYNEQFL. As DNA, the CDR3 is TGTGCCAGCCAACCGAACAGACAAGCTTACAATGAGCAGTTCCTC.

Only a few counts were recorded for this clonotype. The rearrangement links TRBV12-3 or TRBV12-4 to TRBJ1-5, with 7 nucleotides matching TRBD1. This CDR3 is 14 amino acids long. With 7 bases clipped from V and 3 bases from J, the junction kept 6 bases outside the gene matches. In DNA form, the CDR3 reads TGTGCCAGCAAGCCGACAGGGAACAATCAGCCCCAGCATTTT. Its translation: CASKPTGNNQPQHF.